This TCR beta chain was sequenced in a study of breast tumors, draining lymph nodes, adjacent tissues. The CDR3 is made up of 15 amino acids. Germline values: CDR1 SEHNR, CDR2 FQNEAQ (reference sequence). The V segment lost 5 bases and the J segment 8 bases; nucleotides outside the gene matches: 9. Ten or more counts support this clonotype. Axillary draining lymph nodes of breast cancer patients supplied the node samples. TCRdb ran MiXCR on the multiplex PCR reads and lists one entry per CDR3 protein. The sample shows approximately 130,000 distinct CDR3 sequences, 21% of them seen only once. Sequencing input: axillary lymph node tissue. This chain uses TRBV7-9 with TRBJ1-4; 9 positions agree with TRBD1. The clonotype originates from a female donor with breast cancer. Some clones in this sample may be carry-over from other donors' samples. In DNA form, the CDR3 reads TGTGCCAGCAGCCAAGGGACAGGGAATCGGGAAAAACTGTTTTTT. It specifies CASSQGTGNREKLFF.